A selection of T cell receptor beta chains follows, all from one sample in a study of blood T cell repertoires in COVID-19. Here immunoSEQ multiplex PCR was the method, and the copy in TCRdb shows in-frame clones only, minus some. The sample holds nearly 300,000 clones, just under 90% seen once. The specimen was PBMCs or T cells enriched from blood (not recorded which). These TCRs come from a woman in her forties or fifties who had been exposed to COVID-19. Each CDR3 is given with its conserved first and last residue. The D gene is left open where the match is weak.

v_call	d_call	j_call	cdr3_nt	cdr3_aa
TRBV28	TRBD1	TRBJ2-5	TGTGCCAGCAGCAAATACCGGGACAGGGCCTCAGAGACCCAGTACTTC	CASSKYRDRASETQYF
TRBV19	-	TRBJ1-5	TGTGCCAGTAATCGGGCAGGGAACAATCAGCCCCAGCATTTT	CASNRAGNNQPQHF
TRBV6-5	TRBD1	TRBJ2-5	TGTGCCAGCCTTGGACAGGGTATAGAGACCCAGTACTTC	CASLGQGIETQYF
TRBV5-1	TRBD2	TRBJ2-7	TGCGCCAGCAGCTTGACGAGCGGGACCTACGAGCAGTACTTC	CASSLTSGTYEQYF
TRBV18	-	TRBJ1-1	TGTGCCAGCGCCACGGGAGGTGGTACTGAAGCTTTCTTT	CASATGGGTEAFF
TRBV24-1	-	TRBJ1-2	TGTGCCACCAGTGATTTCCAGGGGCATGGCTACACCTTC	CATSDFQGHGYTF
TRBV5-6	-	TRBJ1-2	TGTGCCAGCAGCCAACGACACGGCGGCTACACCTTC	CASSQRHGGYTF
TRBV28	-	TRBJ2-2	TGTGCCAGCAGTTTGTCTAAGAACACCGGGGAGCTGTTTTTT	CASSLSKNTGELFF
TRBV5-8	-	TRBJ2-4	TGTGCCAGCAGCTTGGGAGACCGAGGCATTCAGTACTTC	CASSLGDRGIQYF
TRBV2	TRBD2	TRBJ2-2	TGTGCCAGCAGGTATAGCGGGGGGACGAACACCGGGGAGCTGTTTTTT	CASRYSGGTNTGELFF
TRBV13	TRBD2	TRBJ2-2	TGTGCCAGTTCGGGGGGGTTAGCCGGGGAGCTGTTTTTT	CASSGGLAGELFF
TRBV6-2/TRBV6-3	-	TRBJ1-2	TGTGCCAGCAGTTCGGGGTACTATGGCTACACCTTC	CASSSGYYGYTF
TRBV6-4	-	TRBJ2-5	TGTGCCAGCAGTGCCGACTACGGCCAGACCCAGTACTTC	CASSADYGQTQYF
TRBV27	-	TRBJ2-5	TGTGCCAGCAGTTTAATGGGGACTTTTCCTGGGGAGACCCAGTACTTC	CASSLMGTFPGETQYF
TRBV2	TRBD1	TRBJ2-7	TGTGCCAGCAGGGGGGACAGAAAAACCTACGAGCAGTACTTC	CASRGDRKTYEQYF
TRBV5-3	-	TRBJ2-7	TGTGCCAGAAGCTTGGAGTACGTTGGCCAGGAACGAATCAGCTCCTACGAGCAGTACTTC	CARSLEYVGQERISSYEQYF